A selection of T cell receptor beta chains follows, all from one sample in a study of cytomegalovirus exposure and HLA in healthy donors. Here immunoSEQ multiplex PCR was the method, and the copy in TCRdb shows in-frame clones only, minus some. Here the sample spans 100,000 to 150,000 clones, roughly 72% being singletons. The sequenced sample consisted of PBMCs. The receptors originated from a male donor in good health and CMV-seronegative. Both conserved end residues are part of each CDR3. Rows give clone size only sometimes, using once, few, many, or a class for an expanded clone.

.	TRBJ1-2	TRBV27	CASSLSVGTPYGYTF
.	.	TRBV6-6	CASSSPLAANYEQYF
.	TRBJ2-1	TRBV5-4	CASSSIEVGNEQFF
.	TRBJ1-4	TRBV4-3	CASSQQQGRSEKLFF
.	TRBJ2-7	TRBV5-6	CASSLTGTGFGEQYF
.	TRBJ2-5	TRBV4-2	CASSPAAGGAQYF
once	TRBJ2-2	TRBV5-4	CASSLGGLMTGELFF
few	TRBJ1-3	TRBV7-6	CASSASSGNTIYF
.	TRBJ2-5	TRBV20-1	CSASPGTGGYF
.	TRBJ1-2	TRBV20-1	CSARAGSGYTF
.	TRBJ1-6	TRBV7-9	CASSLAANSPLHF
.	TRBJ2-1	TRBV27	CASHVGASSYNEQFF
.	TRBJ2-5	TRBV5-6	CASSLDGRVRRAQYF
few	TRBJ2-1	TRBV9	CASSQTGTSGRLSNEQFF
.	TRBJ2-3	TRBV7-8	CASGRTTGDTQYF
.	TRBJ2-3	TRBV9	CASSVGGGEVTDTQYF
.	TRBJ2-7	TRBV7-2	CASSLGYGGLYEQYF
.	TRBJ2-5	TRBV4-1	CASSYTNLLGTSGKNQETQYF
.	TRBJ1-2	TRBV5-4	CASSSVNRELIDGYTF
.	TRBJ2-1	TRBV7-8	CASSSTTGFLNEQFF
once	TRBJ1-1	TRBV4-3	CASSQDLGGTEAFF
.	.	TRBV6-1	CASSEAPTYEQYF
.	TRBJ1-1	TRBV5-1	CASSWGLTGPGNTEAFF
.	.	TRBV7-6	CASSLETVTGEQYF
.	TRBJ2-7	TRBV28	CASSLYRGHDEQYF